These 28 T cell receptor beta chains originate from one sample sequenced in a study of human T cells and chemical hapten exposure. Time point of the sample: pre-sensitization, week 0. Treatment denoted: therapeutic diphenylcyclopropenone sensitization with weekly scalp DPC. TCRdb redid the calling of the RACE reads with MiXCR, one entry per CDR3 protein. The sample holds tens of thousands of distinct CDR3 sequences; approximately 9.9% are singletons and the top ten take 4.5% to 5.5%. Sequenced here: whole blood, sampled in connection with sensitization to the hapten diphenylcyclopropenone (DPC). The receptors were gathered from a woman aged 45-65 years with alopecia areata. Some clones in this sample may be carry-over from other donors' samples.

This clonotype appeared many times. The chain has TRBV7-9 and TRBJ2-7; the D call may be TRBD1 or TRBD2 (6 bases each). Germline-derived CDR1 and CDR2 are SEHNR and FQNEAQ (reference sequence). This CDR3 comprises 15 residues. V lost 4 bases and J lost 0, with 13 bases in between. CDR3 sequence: CASSSLWGASYEQYF. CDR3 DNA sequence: TGTGCCAGCAGCTCCCTCTGGGGGGCCTCCTACGAGCAGTACTTC.

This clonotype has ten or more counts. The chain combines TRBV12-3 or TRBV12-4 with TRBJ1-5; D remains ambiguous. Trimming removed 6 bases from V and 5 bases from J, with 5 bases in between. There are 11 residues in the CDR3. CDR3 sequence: CASSDYQPQHF. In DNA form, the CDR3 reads TGTGCCAGCAGCGATTATCAGCCCCAGCATTTT.

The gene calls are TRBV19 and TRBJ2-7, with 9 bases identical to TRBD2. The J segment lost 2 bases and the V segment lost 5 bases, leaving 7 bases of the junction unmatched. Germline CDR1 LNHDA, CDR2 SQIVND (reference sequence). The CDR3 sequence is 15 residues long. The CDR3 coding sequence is TGTGCCAGTAGTTCGTCTAGCGGGACGACCTACGAGCAGTACTTC. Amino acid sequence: CASSSSSGTTYEQYF.

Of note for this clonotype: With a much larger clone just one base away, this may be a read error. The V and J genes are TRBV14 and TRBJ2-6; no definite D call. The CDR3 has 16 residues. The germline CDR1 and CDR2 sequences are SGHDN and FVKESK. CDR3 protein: CASSLGSYSGTNVLTF. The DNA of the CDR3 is TGTGCCAGCAGCCTCGGGTCTTACTCTGGGACCAACGTCCTGACTTTC.

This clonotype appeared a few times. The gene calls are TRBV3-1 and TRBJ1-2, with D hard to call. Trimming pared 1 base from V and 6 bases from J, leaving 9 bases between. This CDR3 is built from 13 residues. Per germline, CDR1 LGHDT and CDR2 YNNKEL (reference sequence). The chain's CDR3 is CASSQGLGNGYTF. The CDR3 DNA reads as TGTGCCAGCAGCCAAGGGCTAGGGAATGGCTACACCTTC.

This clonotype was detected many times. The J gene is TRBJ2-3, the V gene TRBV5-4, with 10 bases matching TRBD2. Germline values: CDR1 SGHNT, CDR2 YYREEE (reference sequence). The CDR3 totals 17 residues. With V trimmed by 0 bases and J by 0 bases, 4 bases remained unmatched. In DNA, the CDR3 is TGTGCCAGCAGCTTGGGACCTAGCGGGAGTAGCACAGATACGCAGTATTTT. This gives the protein CASSLGPSGSSTDTQYF.

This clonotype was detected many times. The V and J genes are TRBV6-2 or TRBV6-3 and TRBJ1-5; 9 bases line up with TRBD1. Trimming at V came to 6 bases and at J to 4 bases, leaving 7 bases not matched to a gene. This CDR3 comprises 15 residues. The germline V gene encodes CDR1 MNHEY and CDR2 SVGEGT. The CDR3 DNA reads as TGTGCCAGCAGCCGGACAGGGGCCTCTAATCAGCCCCAGCATTTT. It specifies CASSRTGASNQPQHF.

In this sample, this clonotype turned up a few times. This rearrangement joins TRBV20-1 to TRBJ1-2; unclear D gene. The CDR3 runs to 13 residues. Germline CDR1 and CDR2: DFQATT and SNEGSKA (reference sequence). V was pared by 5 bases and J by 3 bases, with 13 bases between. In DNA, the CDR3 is TGCAGTGCTTCTATAGCAGGCTACTATGGCTACACCTTC. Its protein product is CSASIAGYYGYTF.

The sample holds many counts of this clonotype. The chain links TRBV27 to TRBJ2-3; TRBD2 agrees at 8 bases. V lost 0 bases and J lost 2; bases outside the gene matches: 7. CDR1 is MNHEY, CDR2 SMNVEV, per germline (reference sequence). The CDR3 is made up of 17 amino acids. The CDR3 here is CASSLSMLAGPTDTQYF. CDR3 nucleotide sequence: TGTGCCAGCAGTTTATCGATGTTAGCGGGACCCACAGATACGCAGTATTTT.

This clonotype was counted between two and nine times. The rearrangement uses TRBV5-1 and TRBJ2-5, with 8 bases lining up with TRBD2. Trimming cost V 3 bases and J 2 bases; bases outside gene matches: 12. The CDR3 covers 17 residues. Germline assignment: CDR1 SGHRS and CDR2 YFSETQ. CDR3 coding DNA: TGCGCCAGCAGCTCCGGACTAGCAGGAGTCAGGCAAGAGACCCAGTACTTC. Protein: CASSSGLAGVRQETQYF. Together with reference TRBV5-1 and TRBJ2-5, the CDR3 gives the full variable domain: KAGVTQTPRYLIKTRGQQVTLSCSPISGHRSVSWYQQTPGQGLQFLFEYFSETQRNKGNFPGRFSGRQFSNSRSEMNVSTLELGDSALYLCASSSGLAGVRQETQYFGPGTRLLVL.

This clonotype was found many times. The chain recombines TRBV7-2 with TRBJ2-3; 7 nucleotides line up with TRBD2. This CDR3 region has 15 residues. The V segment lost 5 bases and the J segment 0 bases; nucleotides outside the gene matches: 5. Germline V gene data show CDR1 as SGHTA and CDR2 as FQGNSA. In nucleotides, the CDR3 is TGTGCCAGCAGCCTAGGACTAGTTAGCACAGATACGCAGTATTTT. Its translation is CASSLGLVSTDTQYF.

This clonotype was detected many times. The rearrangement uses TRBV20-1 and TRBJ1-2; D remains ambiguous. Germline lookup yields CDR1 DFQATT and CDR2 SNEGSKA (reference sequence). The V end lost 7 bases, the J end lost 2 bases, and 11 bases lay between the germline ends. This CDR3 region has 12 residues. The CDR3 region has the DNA TGCAGTGTCAGTGGCCAGAACTATGGCTACACCTTC. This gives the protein CSVSGQNYGYTF.

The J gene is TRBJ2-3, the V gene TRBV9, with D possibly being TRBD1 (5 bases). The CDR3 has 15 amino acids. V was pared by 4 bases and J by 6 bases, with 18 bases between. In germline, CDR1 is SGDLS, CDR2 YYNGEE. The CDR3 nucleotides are TGTGCCAGCAGCCCCCAAGGACACCCCGGGGATACGCAGTATTTT. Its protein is CASSPQGHPGDTQYF.

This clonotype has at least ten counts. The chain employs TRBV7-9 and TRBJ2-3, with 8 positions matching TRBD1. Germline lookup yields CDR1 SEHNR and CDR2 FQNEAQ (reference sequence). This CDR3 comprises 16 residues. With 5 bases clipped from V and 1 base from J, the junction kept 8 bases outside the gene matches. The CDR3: CASSPTLGQGTDTQYF. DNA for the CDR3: TGTGCCAGCAGCCCGACGTTGGGACAGGGCACAGATACGCAGTATTTT.

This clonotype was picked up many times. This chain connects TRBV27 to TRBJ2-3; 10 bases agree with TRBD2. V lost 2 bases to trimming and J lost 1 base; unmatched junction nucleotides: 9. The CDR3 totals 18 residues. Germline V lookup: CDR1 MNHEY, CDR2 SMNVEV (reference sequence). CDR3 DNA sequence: TGTGCCAGCAGTTTACGGACTAGCGGAGCTGCGGGCACAGATACGCAGTATTTT. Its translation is CASSLRTSGAAGTDTQYF.

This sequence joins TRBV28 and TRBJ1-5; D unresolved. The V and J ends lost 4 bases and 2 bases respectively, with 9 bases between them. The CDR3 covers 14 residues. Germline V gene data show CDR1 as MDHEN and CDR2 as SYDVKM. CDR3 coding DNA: TGTGCCAGCAGTTCCTATTCTGGCAATCAGCCCCAGCATTTT. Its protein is CASSSYSGNQPQHF.

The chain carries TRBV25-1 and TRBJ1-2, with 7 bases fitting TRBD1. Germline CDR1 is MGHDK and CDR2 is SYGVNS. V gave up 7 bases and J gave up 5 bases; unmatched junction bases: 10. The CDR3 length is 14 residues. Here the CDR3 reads CASTIGSGGYGYTF. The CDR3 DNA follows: TGTGCCAGCACCATAGGGTCAGGGGGGTATGGCTACACCTTC.

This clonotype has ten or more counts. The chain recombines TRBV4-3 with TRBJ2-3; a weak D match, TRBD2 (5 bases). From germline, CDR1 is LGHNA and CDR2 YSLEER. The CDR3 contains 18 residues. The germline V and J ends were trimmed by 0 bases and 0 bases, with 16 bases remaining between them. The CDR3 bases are TGCGCCAGCAGCCAAGAAAGCCCGGGGTCTCCTAGCACAGATACGCAGTATTTT. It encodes CASSQESPGSPSTDTQYF.

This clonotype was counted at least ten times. CDR3 sequence (DNA): TGCAGTGCTTACGACCCTCGGACTGAAGCTTTCTTT. This gives the protein CSAYDPRTEAFF. The genes are TRBV20-1 and TRBJ1-1, with D unclear. Between the trimmed V and J ends, which lost 5 bases and 5 bases, there was a span of 12 bases. The CDR3 consists of 12 residues. Germline assignment: CDR1 DFQATT and CDR2 SNEGSKA (reference sequence).

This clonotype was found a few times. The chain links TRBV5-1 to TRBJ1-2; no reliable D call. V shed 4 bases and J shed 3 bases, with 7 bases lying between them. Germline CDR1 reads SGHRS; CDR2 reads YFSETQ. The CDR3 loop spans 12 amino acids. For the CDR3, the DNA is TGCGCCAGCAGCCCCGAGGACTATGGCTACACCTTC. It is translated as CASSPEDYGYTF. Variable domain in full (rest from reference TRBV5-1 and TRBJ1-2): KAGVTQTPRYLIKTRGQQVTLSCSPISGHRSVSWYQQTPGQGLQFLFEYFSETQRNKGNFPGRFSGRQFSNSRSEMNVSTLELGDSALYLCASSPEDYGYTFGSGTRLTVV.

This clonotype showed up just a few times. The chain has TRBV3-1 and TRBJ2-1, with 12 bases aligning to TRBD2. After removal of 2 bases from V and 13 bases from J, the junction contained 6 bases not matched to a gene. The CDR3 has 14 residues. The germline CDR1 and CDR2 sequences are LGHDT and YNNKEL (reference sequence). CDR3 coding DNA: TGTGCCAGCAGCCAACTAGCGGGGGGGCGGAATCAGTTCTTC. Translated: CASSQLAGGRNQFF.

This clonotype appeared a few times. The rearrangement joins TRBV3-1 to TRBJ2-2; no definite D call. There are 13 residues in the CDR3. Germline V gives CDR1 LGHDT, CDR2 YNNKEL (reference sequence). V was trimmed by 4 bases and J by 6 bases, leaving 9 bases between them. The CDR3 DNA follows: TGTGCCAGCAGCCGAGCGTCGGCCGGGGAGCTGTTTTTT. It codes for CASSRASAGELFF.

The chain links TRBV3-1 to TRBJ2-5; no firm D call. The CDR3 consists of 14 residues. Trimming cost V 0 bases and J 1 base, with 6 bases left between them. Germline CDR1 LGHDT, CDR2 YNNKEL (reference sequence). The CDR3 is CASSQDRIQETQYF. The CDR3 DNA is TGTGCCAGCAGCCAAGACAGGATCCAAGAGACCCAGTACTTC.

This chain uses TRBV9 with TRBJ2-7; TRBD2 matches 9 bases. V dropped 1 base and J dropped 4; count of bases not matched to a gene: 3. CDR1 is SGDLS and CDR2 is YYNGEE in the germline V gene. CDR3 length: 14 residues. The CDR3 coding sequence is TGTGCCAGCAGCGTATACGCGGGAGGGTACGAGCAGTACTTC. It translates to CASSVYAGGYEQYF.

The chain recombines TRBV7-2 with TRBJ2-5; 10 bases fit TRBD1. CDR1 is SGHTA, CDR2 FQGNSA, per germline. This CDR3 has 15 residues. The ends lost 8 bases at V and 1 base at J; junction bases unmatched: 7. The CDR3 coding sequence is TGTGCCAGCCGCGGACAGGGGGTGTTCCAAGAGACCCAGTACTTC. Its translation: CASRGQGVFQETQYF.

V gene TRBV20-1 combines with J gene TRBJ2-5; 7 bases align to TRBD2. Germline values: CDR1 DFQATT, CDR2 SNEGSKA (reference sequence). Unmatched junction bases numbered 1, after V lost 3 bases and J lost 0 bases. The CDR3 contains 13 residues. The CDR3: CSASGTNQETQYF. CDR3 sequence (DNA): TGCAGTGCTAGCGGGACTAACCAAGAGACCCAGTACTTC.

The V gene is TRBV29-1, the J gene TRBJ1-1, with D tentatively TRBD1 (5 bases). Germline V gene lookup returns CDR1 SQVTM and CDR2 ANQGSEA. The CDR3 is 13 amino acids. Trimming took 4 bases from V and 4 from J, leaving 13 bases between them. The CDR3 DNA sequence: TGCAGCGTTGCAGAGGGGCGAGGCACTGAAGCTTTCTTT. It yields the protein CSVAEGRGTEAFF.

The DNA of the CDR3 is TGTGCCAGCAGTTATGGCCAGAACACTGAAGCTTTCTTT. This gives the protein CASSYGQNTEAFF. This sequence joins TRBV6-6 and TRBJ1-1, with unresolved D. This CDR3 is 13 amino acids long. The V gene's germline CDR1 is MNHNY and CDR2 SVGAGI (reference sequence). V was trimmed by 3 bases and J by 1 base, leaving 6 bases between them.